This T cell receptor beta chain was identified in a study of cytomegalovirus exposure and HLA in healthy donors. Overall study findings and caveats: Presence/absence analysis assumed near-uniform sequencing depth across donors. Among TCR beta chains of equal frequency, HLA-associated ones were more clonally expanded in a later analysis. By a later analysis, the bulk of CMV-associated TCR beta chains appeared HLA-restricted. Most TCR sequences proved rare, with some public TCRs found in many donors.

Germline loops: CDR1 SGHDT, CDR2 YYEEEE. CDR3 length: 15 residues. The V and J ends lost 4 bases and 2 bases, in that order; junction bases with no gene match: 6. Points on this clone: The antigen is unknown.

The PCR contained 60 Vbeta and 13 Jbeta primers. Using immunoSEQ multiplex PCR, the repertoire was profiled, and TCRdb retains in-frame clones only, with some absent. The sample consists of around 160,000 clones, over 80% of them appearing once. The material sequenced was PBMCs. This receptor was taken from a man aged 50 to 60 in good health and CMV-seropositive. This rearrangement joins TRBV5-6 to TRBJ2-7; 10 bases fit TRBD1. In DNA form, the CDR3 reads TGTGCCAGCAGCGGAACCGGGACAGGGGCCTACGAGCAGTACTTC. This sequence encodes CASSGTGTGAYEQYF.